This T cell receptor (beta chain) was identified in a study of PD-1 blockade in classical Hodgkin lymphoma. Overall study findings and caveats: Complete responders matched newly diagnosed patients in baseline diversity. Reports indicated that newly diagnosed patients had lower baseline TCR diversity than healthy donors did. Differences between repertoires have undefined causes, possibly disease activity or prior therapy. A significant rise in TCR diversity by C4D1 was seen for CD4+ but not CD8+ cells.

Germline CDR1 is SGHAT and CDR2 is FQNNGV. The V gene end was trimmed by 4 bases and the J gene end by 4 bases; junction bases not matched to a gene: 13. The CDR3 runs 17 residues. Time point in this sample: cycle 4 day 1 (C4D1), after less than seven weeks of nivolumab. Brentuximab vedotin exposure varied among the patients, all of whom had relapsed after autologous stem cell transplantation. Thawed PBMCs were subjected to magnetic negative selection, which yielded isolated CD8+ T cells. The assay was immunoSEQ multiplex PCR, and TCRdb's table has in-frame clones only and misses some. The table lists over 9,000 clones, roughly 81% of them singletons. Worth noting for this clone: Its matching antigen is unknown.

V and J are TRBV11-2 and TRBJ2-7; TRBD2 matches 10 bases. The source material was CD8+ T cells from blood, sampled before the fourth cycle of nivolumab. This receptor was obtained from a human donor with classical Hodgkin lymphoma. The donor label of this sample is uncertain. The CDR3 spells CASSSGTSVSPGYEQYF. CDR3 DNA: TGTGCCAGCAGCTCCGGGACTAGCGTCTCCCCGGGGTACGAGCAGTACTTC.